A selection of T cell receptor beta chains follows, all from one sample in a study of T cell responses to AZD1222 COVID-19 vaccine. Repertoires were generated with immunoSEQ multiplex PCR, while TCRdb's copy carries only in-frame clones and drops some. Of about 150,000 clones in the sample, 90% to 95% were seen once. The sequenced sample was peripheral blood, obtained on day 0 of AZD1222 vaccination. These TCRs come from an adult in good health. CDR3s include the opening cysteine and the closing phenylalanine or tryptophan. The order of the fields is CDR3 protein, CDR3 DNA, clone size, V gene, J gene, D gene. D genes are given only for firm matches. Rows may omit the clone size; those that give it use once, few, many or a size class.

CASSQRGLGADTQYF	TGCGCCAGCAGCCAACGAGGCCTTGGAGCAGATACGCAGTATTTT	.	TRBV4-3	TRBJ2-3	.
CASSFGYQGKSGYTF	TGCGCCAGCAGCTTCGGTTATCAGGGGAAGAGTGGCTACACCTTC	.	TRBV5-1	TRBJ1-2	.
CASSSFAGNNSPLHF	TGCGCCAGCAGCTCTTTCGCAGGAAATAATTCACCCCTCCACTTT	.	TRBV5-1	TRBJ1-6	.
CASSVALAGGPGELFF	TGTGCCAGCAGCGTAGCGCTAGCGGGGGGGCCCGGGGAGCTGTTTTTT	.	TRBV9	TRBJ2-2	TRBD2
CASSYGRINSPLHF	TGTGCCAGCAGTTACGGACGGATTAATTCACCCCTCCACTTT	.	TRBV6-5	TRBJ1-6	.
CASSLEGTGGYGYTF	TGTGCCAGCAGCTTGGAGGGGACAGGGGGTTATGGCTACACCTTC	once	TRBV5-5	TRBJ1-2	TRBD1
CASSFRQGPLKTTYEQYF	TGTGCCAGCAGCTTTAGACAGGGGCCCTTAAAGACTACCTACGAGCAGTACTTC	.	TRBV11-2	TRBJ2-7	TRBD1
CASSFSSARSGNTIYF	TGTGCCAGCAGTTTCTCGAGTGCCAGATCTGGAAACACCATATATTTT	.	TRBV6-6	TRBJ1-3	.
CASSPWDTSGNTIYF	TGTGCCAGCAGCCCATGGGACACCTCTGGAAACACCATATATTTT	.	TRBV9	TRBJ1-3	.
CASSPGRINTEAFF	TGTGCCAGCAGCCCCGGACGGATTAACACTGAAGCTTTCTTT	.	TRBV3-1/TRBV3-2	TRBJ1-1	.
CASARSGTVMDGYTF	TGTGCCAGCGCACGTTCCGGGACAGTGATGGATGGCTACACCTTC	.	TRBV6-6	TRBJ1-2	TRBD1
CASSYSSNTEAFF	TGTGCCAGCAGTTACTCATCGAACACTGAAGCTTTCTTT	few	TRBV6-5	TRBJ1-1	.
CSKGQGGSGELFF	TGCAGCAAGGGACAGGGAGGGTCCGGGGAGCTGTTTTTT	.	TRBV29-1	TRBJ2-2	TRBD1
CASSVEGQGVNIQYF	TGTGCCAGCAGCGTAGAAGGGCAGGGGGTGAACATTCAGTACTTC	.	TRBV9	TRBJ2-4	TRBD1
CASSLLAGEDEQYF	TGTGCCAGCAGCTTACTAGCGGGAGAGGACGAGCAGTACTTC	.	TRBV7-9	TRBJ2-7	TRBD2
CASSPPDTGGTNEKLFF	TGTGCCAGCTCACCACCCGACACGGGCGGGACTAATGAAAAACTGTTTTTT	.	TRBV18	TRBJ1-4	.
CASGRGNYGYTF	TGTGCCAGCGGCAGGGGTAACTATGGCTACACCTTC	.	TRBV3-1/TRBV3-2	TRBJ1-2	.
CASSRISSGNTIYF	TGCGCCAGCAGCCGCATCAGCTCTGGAAACACCATATATTTT	.	TRBV5-1	TRBJ1-3	.
CASSHPLGAGNTEAFF	TGTGCCAGCAGCCACCCCCTTGGGGCGGGGAACACTGAAGCTTTCTTT	.	TRBV7-6	TRBJ1-1	.
CASSFPGTSGTDTQYF	TGTGCCAGCAGTTTTCCCGGGACTAGCGGCACAGATACGCAGTATTTT	.	TRBV28	TRBJ2-3	TRBD2
CASSVEFASYEQYF	TGTGCCAGCAGCGTAGAATTCGCCTCCTACGAGCAGTACTTC	.	TRBV9	TRBJ2-7	.
CASSYDPGSYGYTF	TGTGCCAGCAGTTACGATCCCGGAAGCTATGGCTACACCTTC	.	TRBV6-5	TRBJ1-2	.
CASSRFGEPLHF	TGTGCCAGTAGCCGATTCGGGGAGCCCCTCCACTTT	.	TRBV19	TRBJ1-6	.
CASSFKETQYF	TGTGCCAGCAGCTTTAAAGAGACCCAGTACTTC	.	TRBV11-2	TRBJ2-5	.
CAWSRAYEQYF	TGTGCCTGGAGCAGGGCCTACGAGCAGTACTTC	.	TRBV30	TRBJ2-7	.
CASSVGDRAEKLFF	TGTGCCAGCAGCGTAGGGGACAGGGCTGAAAAACTGTTTTTT	.	TRBV9	TRBJ1-4	TRBD1
CASSFGSGANTGELFF	TGTGCCAGCAGCTTCGGTAGCGGCGCGAACACCGGGGAGCTGTTTTTT	.	TRBV7-3	TRBJ2-2	.
CASKSGAISYEQYF	TGTGCCAGTAAGTCCGGAGCCATAAGCTACGAGCAGTACTTC	.	TRBV19	TRBJ2-7	.
CASSDPGAGDNEQFF	TGTGCCAGCAGTGATCCGGGGGCGGGAGACAATGAGCAGTTCTTC	.	TRBV25-1	TRBJ2-1	.
CATPTGGAGTGELFF	TGTGCCACCCCAACCGGGGGGGCGGGCACCGGGGAGCTGTTTTTT	.	TRBV6-6	TRBJ2-2	TRBD2
CASSDSRGGGAGNTIYF	TGTGCCAGCAGTGATTCCCGCGGTGGGGGGGCTGGAAACACCATATATTTT	.	TRBV2	TRBJ1-3	.
CASSQQNQPQHF	TGTGCCAGCAGCCAACAAAATCAGCCCCAGCATTTT	.	TRBV3-1/TRBV3-2	TRBJ1-5	.
CASSLDVSSYNEQFF	TGTGCCAGCAGCTTAGACGTTAGCTCCTACAATGAGCAGTTCTTC	few	TRBV5-6	TRBJ2-1	.
CASSEASQGDPHEQFF	TGTGCCAGCAGTGAAGCTAGCCAGGGGGATCCCCATGAGCAGTTCTTC	.	TRBV6-1	TRBJ2-1	TRBD1
CASGSRTGHYGYTF	TGTGCCAGCGGTTCGCGGACAGGGCACTATGGCTACACCTTC	.	TRBV6-5	TRBJ1-2	TRBD1
CASSPQGTNEKLFF	TGTGCCAGCAGCCCGCAGGGGACTAATGAAAAACTGTTTTTT	once	TRBV7-9	TRBJ1-4	.
CASRLLAGGPYEQYF	TGTGCCAGCAGACTACTAGCGGGAGGGCCCTACGAGCAGTACTTC	.	TRBV2	TRBJ2-7	TRBD2
CASRLIRDMGEQYF	TGCGCCAGCAGGTTAATCCGGGACATGGGGGAGCAGTACTTC	.	TRBV5-1	TRBJ2-7	.
CASSLGGGDQPQHF	TGTGCCAGCAGCTTAGGAGGGGGAGATCAGCCCCAGCATTTT	.	TRBV7-9	TRBJ1-5	.